This paragraph reports one TCR beta chain. TCRdb's copy holds only in-frame clones and misses some; the assay was immunoSEQ multiplex PCR. The table records 69,000 or so clones, approximately 91% of them present only once. In germline, CDR1 is SNHLY, CDR2 FYNNEI. V lost 1 base and J lost 5; bases outside the gene matches: 8. The CDR3 spans 15 residues. The data originate from a study of T cell changes during pregnancy in multiple sclerosis. Sample: peripheral blood, taken in the third trimester of pregnancy. The J gene is TRBJ2-7, the V gene TRBV2; 7 nucleotides line up with TRBD1. The source of this sequence is a female donor with multiple sclerosis, enrolled in a pregnancy study. CDR3 bases: TGTGCCAGCAGTGAAGTCGTGGGACAGAACAACGAGCAGTACTTC. Translated, it gives CASSEVVGQNNEQYF.